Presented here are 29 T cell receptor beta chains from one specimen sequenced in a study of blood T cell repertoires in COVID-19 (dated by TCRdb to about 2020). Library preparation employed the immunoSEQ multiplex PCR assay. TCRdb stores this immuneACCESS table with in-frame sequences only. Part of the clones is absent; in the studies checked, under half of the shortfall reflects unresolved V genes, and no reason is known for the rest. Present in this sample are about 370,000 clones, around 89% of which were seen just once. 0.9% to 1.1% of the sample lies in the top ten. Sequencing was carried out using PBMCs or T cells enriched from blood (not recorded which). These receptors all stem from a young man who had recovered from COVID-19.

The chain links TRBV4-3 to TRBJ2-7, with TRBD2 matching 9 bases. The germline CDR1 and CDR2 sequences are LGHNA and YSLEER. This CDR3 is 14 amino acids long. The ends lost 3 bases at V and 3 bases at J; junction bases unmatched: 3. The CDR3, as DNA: TGCGCCAGCAGCCAGACGACTAGCGGCTACGAGCAGTACTTC. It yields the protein CASSQTTSGYEQYF.

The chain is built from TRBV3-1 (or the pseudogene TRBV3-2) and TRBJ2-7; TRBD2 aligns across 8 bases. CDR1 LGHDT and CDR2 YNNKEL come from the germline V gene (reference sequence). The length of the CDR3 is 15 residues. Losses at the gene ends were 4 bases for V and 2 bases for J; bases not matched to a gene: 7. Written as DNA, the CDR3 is TGTGCCAGCAGCCCCTTTAGCGGGGCCGCCTACGAGCAGTACTTC. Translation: CASSPFSGAAYEQYF.

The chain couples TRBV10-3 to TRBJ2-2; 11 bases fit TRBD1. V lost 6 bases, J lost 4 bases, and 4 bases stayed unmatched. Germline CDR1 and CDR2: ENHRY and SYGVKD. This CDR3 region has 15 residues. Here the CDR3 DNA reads TGTGCCATCAGGACCGGGACAGGGGGCACCGGGGAGCTGTTTTTT. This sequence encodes CAIRTGTGGTGELFF.

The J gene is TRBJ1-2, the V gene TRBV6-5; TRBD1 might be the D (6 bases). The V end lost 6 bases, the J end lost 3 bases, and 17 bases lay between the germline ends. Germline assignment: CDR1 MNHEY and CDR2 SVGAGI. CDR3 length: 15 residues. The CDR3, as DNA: TGTGCCAGCAGGGTCTCTAGGGACACCGACTATGGCTACACCTTC. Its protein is CASRVSRDTDYGYTF.

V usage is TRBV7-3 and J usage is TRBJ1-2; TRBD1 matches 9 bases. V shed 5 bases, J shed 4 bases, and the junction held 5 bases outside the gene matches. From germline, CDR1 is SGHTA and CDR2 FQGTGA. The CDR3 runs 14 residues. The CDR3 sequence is CASSPTGGPYGYTF. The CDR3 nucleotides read TGTGCCAGCAGCCCCACAGGGGGCCCCTATGGCTACACCTTC.

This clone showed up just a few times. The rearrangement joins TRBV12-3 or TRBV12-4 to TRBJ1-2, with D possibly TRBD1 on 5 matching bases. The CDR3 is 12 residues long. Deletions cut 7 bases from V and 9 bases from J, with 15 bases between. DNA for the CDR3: TGTGCCAGCAATCCGGGGGGGTGGAGCTACACCTTC. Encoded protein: CASNPGGWSYTF.

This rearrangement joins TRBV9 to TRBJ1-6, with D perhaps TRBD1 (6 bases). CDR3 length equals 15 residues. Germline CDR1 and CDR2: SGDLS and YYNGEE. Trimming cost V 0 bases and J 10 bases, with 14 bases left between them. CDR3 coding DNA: TGTGCCAGCAGCGTAGTAACAGGGAAGGGGTCACCCCTCCACTTT. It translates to CASSVVTGKGSPLHF.

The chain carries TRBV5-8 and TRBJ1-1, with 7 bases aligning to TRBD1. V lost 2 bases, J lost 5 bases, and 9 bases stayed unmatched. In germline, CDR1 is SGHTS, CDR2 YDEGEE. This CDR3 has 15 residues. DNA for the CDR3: TGTGCCAGCAGCTTATCGGACAGGAGGGGTACTGAAGCTTTCTTT. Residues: CASSLSDRRGTEAFF.

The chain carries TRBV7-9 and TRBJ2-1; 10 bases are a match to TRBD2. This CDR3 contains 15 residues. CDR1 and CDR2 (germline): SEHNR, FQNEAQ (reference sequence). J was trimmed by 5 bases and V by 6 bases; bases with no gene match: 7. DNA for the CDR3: TGTGCCAGCAGAAAAGCGGGGGGGACAGACAATGAGCAGTTCTTC. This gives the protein CASRKAGGTDNEQFF.

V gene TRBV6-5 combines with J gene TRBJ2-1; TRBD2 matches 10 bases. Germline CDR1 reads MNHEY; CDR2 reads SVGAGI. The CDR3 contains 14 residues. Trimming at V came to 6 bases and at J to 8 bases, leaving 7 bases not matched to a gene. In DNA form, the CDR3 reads TGTGCCAGCAGGGCTAGCGGGGGCCGGGATGAGCAGTTCTTC. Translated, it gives CASRASGGRDEQFF.

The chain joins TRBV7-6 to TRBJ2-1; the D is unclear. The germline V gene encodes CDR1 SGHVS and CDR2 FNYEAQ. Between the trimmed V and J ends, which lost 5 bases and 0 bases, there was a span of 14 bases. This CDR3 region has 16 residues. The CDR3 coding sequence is TGTGCCAGCAGCGAGTACAAGCGAACCTCCTACAATGAGCAGTTCTTC. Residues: CASSEYKRTSYNEQFF.

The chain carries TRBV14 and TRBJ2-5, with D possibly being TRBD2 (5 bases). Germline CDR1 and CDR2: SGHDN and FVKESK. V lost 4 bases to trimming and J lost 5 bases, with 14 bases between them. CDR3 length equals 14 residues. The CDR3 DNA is TGTGCCAGCAGCCGGTACGGGGTTGCGGAGACCCAGTACTTC. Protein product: CASSRYGVAETQYF.

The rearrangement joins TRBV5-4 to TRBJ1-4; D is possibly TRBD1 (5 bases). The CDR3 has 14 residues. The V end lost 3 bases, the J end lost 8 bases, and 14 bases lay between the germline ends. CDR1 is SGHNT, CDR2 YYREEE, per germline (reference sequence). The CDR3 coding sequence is TGTGCCAGCAGCTCCCAGGGTACGCCCGAAAAACTGTTTTTT. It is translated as CASSSQGTPEKLFF.

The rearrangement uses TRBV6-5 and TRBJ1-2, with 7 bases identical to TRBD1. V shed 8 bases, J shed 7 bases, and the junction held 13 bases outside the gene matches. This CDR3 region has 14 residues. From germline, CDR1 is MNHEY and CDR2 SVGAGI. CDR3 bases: TGTGCCAGCGGCGCACAGGGGCCGTCGGGTGGCTACACCTTC. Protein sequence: CASGAQGPSGGYTF.

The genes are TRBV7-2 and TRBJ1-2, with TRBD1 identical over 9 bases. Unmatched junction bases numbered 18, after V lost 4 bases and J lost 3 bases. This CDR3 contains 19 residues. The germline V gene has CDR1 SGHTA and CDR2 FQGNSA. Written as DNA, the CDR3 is TGTGCCAGCAGCTCTAGTAGGGGACAGGGTCGAGTGGACTACTATGGCTACACCTTC. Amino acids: CASSSSRGQGRVDYYGYTF. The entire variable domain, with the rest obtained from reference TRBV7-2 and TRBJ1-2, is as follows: GAGVSQSPSNKVTEKGKDVELRCDPISGHTALYWYRQSLGQGLEFLIYFQGNSAPDKSGLPSDRFSAERTGGSVSTLTIQRTQQEDSAVYLCASSSSRGQGRVDYYGYTFGSGTRLTVV.

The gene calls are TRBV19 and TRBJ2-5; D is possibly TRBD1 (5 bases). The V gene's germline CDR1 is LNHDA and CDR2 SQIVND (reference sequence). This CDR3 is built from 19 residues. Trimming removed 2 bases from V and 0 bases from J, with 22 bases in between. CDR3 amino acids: CASSIYPSAYDSYQETQYF. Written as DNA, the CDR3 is TGTGCCAGTAGTATATACCCCTCCGCTTACGACAGCTACCAAGAGACCCAGTACTTC.

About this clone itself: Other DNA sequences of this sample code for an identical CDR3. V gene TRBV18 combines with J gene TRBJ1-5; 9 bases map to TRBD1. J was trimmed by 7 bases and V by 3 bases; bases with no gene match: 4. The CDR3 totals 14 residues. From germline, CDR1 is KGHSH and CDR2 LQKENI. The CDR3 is CASSPGQGGQPQHF. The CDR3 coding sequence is TGTGCCAGCTCACCGGGACAGGGAGGCCAGCCCCAGCATTTT. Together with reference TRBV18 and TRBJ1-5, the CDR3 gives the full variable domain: NAGVMQNPRHLVRRRGQEARLRCSPMKGHSHVYWYRQLPEEGLKFMVYLQKENIIDESGMPKERFSAEFPKEGPSILRIQQVVRGDSAAYFCASSPGQGGQPQHFGDGTRLSIL.

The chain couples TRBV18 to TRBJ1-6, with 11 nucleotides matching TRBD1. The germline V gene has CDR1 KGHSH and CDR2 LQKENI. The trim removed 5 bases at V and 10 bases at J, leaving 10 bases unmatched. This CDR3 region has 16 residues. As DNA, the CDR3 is TGTGCCAGCTCATTTTCAGGACAGGGGGCTAGATCACCCCTCCACTTT. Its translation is CASSFSGQGARSPLHF.

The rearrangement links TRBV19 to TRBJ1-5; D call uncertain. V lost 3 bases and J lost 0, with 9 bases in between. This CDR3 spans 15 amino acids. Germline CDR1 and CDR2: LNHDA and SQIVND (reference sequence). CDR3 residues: CASSIAAFSNQPQHF. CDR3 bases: TGTGCCAGTAGTATCGCGGCCTTTAGCAATCAGCCCCAGCATTTT. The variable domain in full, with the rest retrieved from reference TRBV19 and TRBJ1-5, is DGGITQSPKYLFRKEGQNVTLSCEQNLNHDAMYWYRQDPGQGLRLIYYSQIVNDFQKGDIAEGYSVSREKKESFPLTVTSAQKNPTAFYLCASSIAAFSNQPQHFGDGTRLSIL.

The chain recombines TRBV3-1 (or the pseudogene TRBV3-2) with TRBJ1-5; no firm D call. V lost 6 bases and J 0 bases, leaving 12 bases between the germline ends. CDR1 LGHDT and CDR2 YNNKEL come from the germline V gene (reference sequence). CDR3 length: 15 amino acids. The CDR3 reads CASSSTGYSNQPQHF. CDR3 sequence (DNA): TGTGCCAGCAGTTCCACGGGTTATAGCAATCAGCCCCAGCATTTT.

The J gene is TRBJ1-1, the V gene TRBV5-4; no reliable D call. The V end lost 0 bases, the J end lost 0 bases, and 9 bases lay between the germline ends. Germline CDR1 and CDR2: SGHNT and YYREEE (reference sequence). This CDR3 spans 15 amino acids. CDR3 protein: CASSLGATMNTEAFF. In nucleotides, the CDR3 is TGTGCCAGCAGCTTGGGAGCGACGATGAACACTGAAGCTTTCTTT.

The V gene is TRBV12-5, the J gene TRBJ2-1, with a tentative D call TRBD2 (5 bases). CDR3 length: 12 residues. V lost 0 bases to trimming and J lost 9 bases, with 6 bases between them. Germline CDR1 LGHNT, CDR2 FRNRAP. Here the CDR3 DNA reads TGTGCTAGTGGTTTGGTACGGGGTGAGCAGTTCTTC. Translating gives CASGLVRGEQFF.

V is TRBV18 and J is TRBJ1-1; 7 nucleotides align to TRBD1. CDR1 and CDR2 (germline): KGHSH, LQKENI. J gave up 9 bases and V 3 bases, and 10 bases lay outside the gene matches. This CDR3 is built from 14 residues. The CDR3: CASSPRTGVEKAFF. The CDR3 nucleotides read TGTGCCAGCTCACCGAGAACAGGGGTAGAGAAAGCTTTCTTT.

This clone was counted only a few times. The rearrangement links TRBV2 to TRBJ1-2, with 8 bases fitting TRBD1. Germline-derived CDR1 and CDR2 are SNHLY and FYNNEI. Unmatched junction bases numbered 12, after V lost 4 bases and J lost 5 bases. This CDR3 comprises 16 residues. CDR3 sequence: CASSARTGPFGYGYTF. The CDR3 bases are TGTGCCAGCAGTGCCAGGACAGGGCCTTTTGGATATGGCTACACCTTC.

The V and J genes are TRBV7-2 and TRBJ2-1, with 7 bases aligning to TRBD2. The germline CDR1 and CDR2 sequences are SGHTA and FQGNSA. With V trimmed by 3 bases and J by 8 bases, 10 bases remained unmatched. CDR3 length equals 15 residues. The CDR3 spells CASSLGAGSFYEQFF. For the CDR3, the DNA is TGTGCCAGCAGCTTGGGAGCGGGATCTTTCTATGAGCAGTTCTTC.

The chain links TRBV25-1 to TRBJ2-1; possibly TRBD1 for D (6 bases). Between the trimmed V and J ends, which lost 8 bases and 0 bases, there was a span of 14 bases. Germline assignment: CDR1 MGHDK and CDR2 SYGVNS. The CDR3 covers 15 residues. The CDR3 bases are TGTGCCAGCCAGGACAGTTTCCGCTCCTACAATGAGCAGTTCTTC. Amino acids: CASQDSFRSYNEQFF.

The CDR3 DNA reads TGTGCCAGCAGTTACTCGAGAGGATACACTGAAGCTTTCTTT. Translation gives CASSYSRGYTEAFF. This chain uses TRBV6-5 with TRBJ1-1, with no clear D. From germline, CDR1 is MNHEY and CDR2 SVGAGI. V was clipped by 0 bases and J by 3 bases, with 8 bases between them. This CDR3 comprises 14 residues.

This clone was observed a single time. In DNA form, the CDR3 reads TGTGCCAGCAGAACGCAGGTCCAGGGCCATCAGCCCCAGCATTTT. Translating it yields CASRTQVQGHQPQHF. The rearrangement links TRBV28 to TRBJ1-5; D possibly corresponds to TRBD1 (5 bases). Trimming removed 6 bases from V and 5 bases from J, with 17 bases in between. Germline V CDR1 and CDR2: MDHEN, SYDVKM. The CDR3 extends over 15 amino acids.

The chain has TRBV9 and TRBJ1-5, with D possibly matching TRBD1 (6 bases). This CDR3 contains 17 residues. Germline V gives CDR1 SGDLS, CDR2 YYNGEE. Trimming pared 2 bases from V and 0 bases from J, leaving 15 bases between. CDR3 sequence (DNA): TGTGCCAGCAGCGTTAGGACAGTACACTATAGCAATCAGCCCCAGCATTTT. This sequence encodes CASSVRTVHYSNQPQHF.